These 5 T cell receptor beta chains share one sample of origin, sequenced in a study of OX40 agonist ivuxolimab in advanced cancers. TCRdb's copy holds only in-frame clones and misses some; the assay was immunoSEQ multiplex PCR. The data hold about 70,000 clones, with 89% observed a single time. The specimen comprised CD4+ or CD8+ T cells sorted from blood, sampled in a trial of the OX40 agonist ivuxolimab. Every receptor here comes from an adult with an advanced solid tumor such as melanoma, head and neck, liver or kidney cancer.

In the case of this clone: The same CDR3 also results from other DNA sequences found in this sample. This chain connects TRBV5-6 to TRBJ1-1; D is undetermined. Germline V gene lookup returns CDR1 SGHDT and CDR2 YYEEEE. The CDR3 covers 12 residues. Trimming took off 6 bases at V and 1 base at J, with 7 bases between the two ends. The CDR3 is CASNQANTEAFF. In DNA, the CDR3 is TGTGCCAGCAACCAGGCGAACACTGAAGCTTTCTTT.

The chain uses TRBV29-1 and TRBJ1-5; TRBD1 is a possible D gene (6 bases). The V gene's germline CDR1 is SQVTM and CDR2 ANQGSEA. CDR3 length: 15 amino acids. Trimming removed 6 bases from V and 5 bases from J, with 20 bases in between. The CDR3 reads CSVALRGGIDQPQHF. DNA for the CDR3: TGCAGCGTCGCCCTCAGGGGAGGGATAGATCAGCCCCAGCATTTT.

The CDR3 DNA reads as TGCGCCAGCAGCAGGCCACCGTACAATGAGCAGTTCTTC. Translating it yields CASSRPPYNEQFF. J is TRBJ2-1 and V is TRBV5-1; unclear D gene. Deletions cut 4 bases from V and 4 bases from J, with 9 bases between. The germline V gene encodes CDR1 SGHRS and CDR2 YFSETQ. The CDR3 is made up of 13 amino acids.

The chain is built from TRBV5-4 and TRBJ2-1, with D possibly TRBD2 on 6 matching bases. Germline loops: CDR1 SGHNT, CDR2 YYREEE (reference sequence). Trimming removed 3 bases at V and 8 bases at J, with 9 bases between. This CDR3 has 12 amino acids. The CDR3, as DNA: TGTGCCAGCAGCTCGGAGGGCGATGAGCAGTTCTTC. It codes for CASSSEGDEQFF.

This clone appeared a single time. This rearrangement joins TRBV5-1 to TRBJ2-3, with TRBD2 as a possible D gene (6 bases). This CDR3 is 13 amino acids long. V was trimmed by 3 bases and J by 10 bases, leaving 15 bases between them. Germline values: CDR1 SGHRS, CDR2 YFSETQ. CDR3: CASSSRGPDSQYF. For the CDR3, the DNA is TGCGCCAGCAGCTCGCGGGGACCCGACTCGCAGTATTTT.